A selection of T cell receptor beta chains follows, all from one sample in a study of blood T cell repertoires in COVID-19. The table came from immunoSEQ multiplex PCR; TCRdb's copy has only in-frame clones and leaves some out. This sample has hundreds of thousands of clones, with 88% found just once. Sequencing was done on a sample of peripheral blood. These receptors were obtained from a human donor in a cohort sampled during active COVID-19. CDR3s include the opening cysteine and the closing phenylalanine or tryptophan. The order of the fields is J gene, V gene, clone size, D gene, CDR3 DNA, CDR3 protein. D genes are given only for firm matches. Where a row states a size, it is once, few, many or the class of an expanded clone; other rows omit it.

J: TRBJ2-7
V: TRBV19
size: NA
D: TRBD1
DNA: TGTGCCAGCTCCCGACAGGGGATGAACGAGCAGTACTTC
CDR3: CASSRQGMNEQYF

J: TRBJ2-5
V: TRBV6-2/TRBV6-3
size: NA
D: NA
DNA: TGTGCCAGCAGTTACCTCGGGGGGCGCGAGACCCAGTACTTC
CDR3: CASSYLGGRETQYF

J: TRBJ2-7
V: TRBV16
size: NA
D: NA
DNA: TGTGCCAGCAGCCACCCCCCAAACCCAGGGGCCTTGGGACACGAGCAGTACTTC
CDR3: CASSHPPNPGALGHEQYF

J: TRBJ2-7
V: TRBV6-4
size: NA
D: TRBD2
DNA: TGTGCCAGCAGCCCACCCCCCGGGACTAGCGGCAACGAGCAGTACTTC
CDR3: CASSPPPGTSGNEQYF

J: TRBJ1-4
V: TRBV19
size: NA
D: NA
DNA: TGTGCCAGTAGTATGTTAGGGACATCGACTGAAAAACTGTTTTTT
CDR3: CASSMLGTSTEKLFF

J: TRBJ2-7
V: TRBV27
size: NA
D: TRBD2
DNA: TGTGCCAGCAGCGCCCCGGGACTAGCTGTCGAGCAGTACTTC
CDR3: CASSAPGLAVEQYF

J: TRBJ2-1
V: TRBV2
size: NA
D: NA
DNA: TGTGCCAGCAGTGACTCGGGGGACCAAATTTATGAGCAGTTCTTC
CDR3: CASSDSGDQIYEQFF

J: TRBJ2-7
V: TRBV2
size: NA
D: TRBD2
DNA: TGTGCCAGCAGAGAGCTAGCGGGGTTCAGCTCCTACGAGCAGTACTTC
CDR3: CASRELAGFSSYEQYF

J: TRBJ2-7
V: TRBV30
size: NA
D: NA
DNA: TGTGCCTGGAGTGTACCCAGGGAAGGGCACGAGCAGTACTTC
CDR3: CAWSVPREGHEQYF

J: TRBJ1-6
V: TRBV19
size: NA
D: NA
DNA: TGTGCCAGTAGTATAAATTTCGGGGTGTCGCCCCTCCACTTT
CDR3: CASSINFGVSPLHF

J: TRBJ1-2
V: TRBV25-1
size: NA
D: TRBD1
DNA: TGTGCCAGCAGTGAGGACAGGGAAGTTGTGGGCTACACCTTC
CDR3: CASSEDREVVGYTF

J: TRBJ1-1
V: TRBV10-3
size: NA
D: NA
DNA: TGTGCCATCAGTCGGGGAGGGGCGGATGTCCCTGAAGCTTTCTTT
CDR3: CAISRGGADVPEAFF

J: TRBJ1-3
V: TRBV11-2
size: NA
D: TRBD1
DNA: TGTGCCAGCAGCTTATTCGCGAGGGGGCTAAGAAACACCATATATTTT
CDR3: CASSLFARGLRNTIYF

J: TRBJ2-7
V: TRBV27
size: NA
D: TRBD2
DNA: TGTGCCAGCAGTTTATCGGCAACTAGCGAAACGCCAATTTACGAGCAGTACTTC
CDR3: CASSLSATSETPIYEQYF

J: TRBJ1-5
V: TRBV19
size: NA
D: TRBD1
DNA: TGTGCCAGTAGTAGTGACAGGGGGCATCAGCCCCAGCATTTT
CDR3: CASSSDRGHQPQHF

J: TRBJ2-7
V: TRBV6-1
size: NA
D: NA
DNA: TGTGCCAGCAGTGACAGGGGTGGGTACGAGCAGTACTTC
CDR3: CASSDRGGYEQYF

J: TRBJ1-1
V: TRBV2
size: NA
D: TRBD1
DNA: TGTGCCAGCACCAAGGACAGGGGCCTAGAAGCTTTCTTT
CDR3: CASTKDRGLEAFF

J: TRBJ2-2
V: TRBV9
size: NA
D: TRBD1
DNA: TGTGCCAGCAGCGTCTCAGGGGGTGCGAACACCGGGGAGCTGTTTTTT
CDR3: CASSVSGGANTGELFF

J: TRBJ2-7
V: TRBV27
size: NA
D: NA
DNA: TGTGCCAGCAGTTTACTTCGGGACTGGGAGCTCCACGAGCAGTACTTC
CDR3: CASSLLRDWELHEQYF

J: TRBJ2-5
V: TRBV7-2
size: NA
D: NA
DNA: TGTGCCAGCAGCCTGATTAGGGGCCCACGGGAGACCCAGTACTTC
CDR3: CASSLIRGPRETQYF

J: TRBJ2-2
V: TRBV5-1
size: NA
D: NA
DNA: TGCGCCAGCAGCTTGGCAGGGGTCGCCGGGGAGCTGTTTTTT
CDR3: CASSLAGVAGELFF

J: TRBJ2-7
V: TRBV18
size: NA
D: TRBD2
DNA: TGTGCCAGCTCACCACCGGGGGGGGAAGCCTACGAGCAGTACTTC
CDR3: CASSPPGGEAYEQYF

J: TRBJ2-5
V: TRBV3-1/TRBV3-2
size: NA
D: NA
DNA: TGTGCCAGCAGCCAAGAACATATAGTCGGGGAGACCCAGTACTTC
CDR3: CASSQEHIVGETQYF

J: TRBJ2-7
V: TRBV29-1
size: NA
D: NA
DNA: TGCAGCGTTGAACCTACGGAGGGCTACGAGCAGTACTTC
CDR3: CSVEPTEGYEQYF

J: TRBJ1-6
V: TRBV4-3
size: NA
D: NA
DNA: TGCGCCAGCAGCCAAGATCGGGGTTCACCCCTCCACTTT
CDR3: CASSQDRGSPLHF

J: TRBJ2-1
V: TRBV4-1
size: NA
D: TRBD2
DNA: TGCGCCAGCAGCCAAGATACTAGCGGGTACAATGAGCAGTTCTTC
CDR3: CASSQDTSGYNEQFF

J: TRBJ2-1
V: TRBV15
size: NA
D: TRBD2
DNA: TGTGCCACCAGCGGGACTAGGTTCAGCAATGAGCAGTTCTTC
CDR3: CATSGTRFSNEQFF

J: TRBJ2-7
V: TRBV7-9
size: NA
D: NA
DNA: TGTGCCAGCAGCTTGGGGGGCGGGAGCATCTACGAGCAGTACTTC
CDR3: CASSLGGGSIYEQYF

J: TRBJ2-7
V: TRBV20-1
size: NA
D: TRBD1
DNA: TGCAGTGCACAGACAGGGTCCGAGCAGTACTTC
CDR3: CSAQTGSEQYF

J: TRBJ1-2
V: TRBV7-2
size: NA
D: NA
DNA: TGTGCCAGCAGCGTCATACAGGGTTCTTACTATGGCTACACCTTC
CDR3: CASSVIQGSYYGYTF

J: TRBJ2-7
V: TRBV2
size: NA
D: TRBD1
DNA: TGTGCCAGTGACAGGGGTATTCACGAGCAGTACTTC
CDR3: CASDRGIHEQYF

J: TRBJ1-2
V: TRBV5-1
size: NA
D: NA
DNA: TGCGCCAGCAGCTTGGTTAACCCGAGGGAAGGCTACACCTTC
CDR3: CASSLVNPREGYTF

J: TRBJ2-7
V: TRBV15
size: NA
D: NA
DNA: TGTGCCACCAGCAGAGACGCGGTTGGCGAGCAGTACTTC
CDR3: CATSRDAVGEQYF

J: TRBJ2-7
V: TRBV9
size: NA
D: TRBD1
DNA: TGTGCCAGCAGCGTAGCGGGACAGACCTACGAGCAGTACTTC
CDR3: CASSVAGQTYEQYF

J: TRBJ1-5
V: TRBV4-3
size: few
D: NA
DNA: TGCGCCAGCAGCCCCCGGACAGCAAGCAATCAGCCCCAGCATTTT
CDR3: CASSPRTASNQPQHF

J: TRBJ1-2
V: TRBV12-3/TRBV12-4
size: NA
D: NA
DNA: TGTGCCAGCAGTTGGCAGGGAGGCTATGGCTACACCTTC
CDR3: CASSWQGGYGYTF

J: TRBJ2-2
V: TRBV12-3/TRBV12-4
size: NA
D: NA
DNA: TGTGCCAGCAGTTGGGATCGGGGCGGGGAGCTGTTTTTT
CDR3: CASSWDRGGELFF

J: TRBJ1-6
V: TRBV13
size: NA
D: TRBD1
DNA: TGTGCCAGCAGCAGCAGAAACAGGGGAGAATCACCCCTCCACTTT
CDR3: CASSSRNRGESPLHF

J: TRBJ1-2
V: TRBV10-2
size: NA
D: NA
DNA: TGCGCCAGCAGTGAGTCGCCAGACTATGGCTACACCTTC
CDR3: CASSESPDYGYTF

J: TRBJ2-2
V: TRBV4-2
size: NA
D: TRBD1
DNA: TGTGCCAGCAGCCAAGGGGACAGGGAATTTGGGACCGGGGAGCTGTTTTTT
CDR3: CASSQGDREFGTGELFF

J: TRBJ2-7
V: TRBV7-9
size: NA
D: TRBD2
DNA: TGTGCCAGCAGCCTGACTAGCGGGGGCTGGAGCTACGAGCAGTACTTC
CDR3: CASSLTSGGWSYEQYF

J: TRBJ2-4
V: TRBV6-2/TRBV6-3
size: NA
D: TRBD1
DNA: TGTGCCAGCAGTTACTTGGGACAGGGGGCATTTGAGGCCAAAAACATTCAGTACTTC
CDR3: CASSYLGQGAFEAKNIQYF

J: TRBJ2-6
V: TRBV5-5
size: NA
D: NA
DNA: TGTGCCAGCAGCTGGGACCCAGGGGGGTCCTCTGGGGCCAACGTCCTGACTTTC
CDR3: CASSWDPGGSSGANVLTF

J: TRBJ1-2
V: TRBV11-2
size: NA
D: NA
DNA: TGTGCCAGCAGCTGGGGCAGAGCTAACTATGGCTACACCTTC
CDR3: CASSWGRANYGYTF

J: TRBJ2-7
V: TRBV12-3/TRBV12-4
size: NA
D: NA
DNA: TGTGCCAGCACCCAGCAAGGAGTCTACGAGCAGTACTTC
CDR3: CASTQQGVYEQYF

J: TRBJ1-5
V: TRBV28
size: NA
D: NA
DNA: TGTGCCAGCAGGAGGACTGCCGTACTGGGCAATCAGCCCCAGCATTTT
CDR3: CASRRTAVLGNQPQHF

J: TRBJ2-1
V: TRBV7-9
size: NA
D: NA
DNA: TGTGCCAGCAGCTTACCGGTGAATCCCTACAATGAGCAGTTCTTC
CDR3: CASSLPVNPYNEQFF

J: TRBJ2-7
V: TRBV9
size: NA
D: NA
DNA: TGTGCCAGCAGCGCCAAGCGGGACATATCCTACGAGCAGTACTTC
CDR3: CASSAKRDISYEQYF

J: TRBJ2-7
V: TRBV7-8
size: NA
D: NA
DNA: TGTGCCAGCAGCTTAGAGCCCCTTTACGAGCAGTACTTC
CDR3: CASSLEPLYEQYF

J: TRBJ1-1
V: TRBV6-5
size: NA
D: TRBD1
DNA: TGTGCCAGCAGAGGACCGGGACAGGTAAACACTGAAGCTTTCTTT
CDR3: CASRGPGQVNTEAFF